This TCR beta chain appears in the sequencing data of a study of CXCR3-negative and CXCR3-positive naive CD8 T cells. The study's findings and limits: Hydrophobicity was higher for TRB CDR3s found in CXCR3-positive naive cells than in CXCR3-negative naive cells. Naive subsets expressed similar surface CD5; TRB CDR3 features served to infer TCR strength.

As concerns this clonotype: Its antigen is not identified.

Each TRB cDNA library was prepared by 5' RACE (with UMI labels). Reprocessing the 5' RACE reads, TCRdb reports a single entry for every CDR3 protein and omits DNA. The sample has about 150,000 distinct CDR3 sequences. Germline V gene sequence: CDR1 SGDLS, CDR2 YYNGEE. This CDR3 region has 15 residues. The sample was naive CXCR3+ CD8+ T cells from blood. Regarding subset: CD45RO-CCR7+CD27+CD95- naive CD8+ T cells expressing CXCR3 (TNR3+). V and J are TRBV9 and TRBJ2-2; as DNA is missing, the TRBD1 call by TCRdb cannot be tested. The source of this sequence is a human donor in good health. Some clones in this sample may be carry-over from other donors' samples. CDR3 loop: CASSAPSGFTGELFF. Looking up the rest from reference TRBV9 and TRBJ2-2 gives the full variable domain: DSGVTQTPKHLITATGQRVTLRCSPRSGDLSVYWYQQSLDQGLQFLIQYYNGEERAKGNILERFSAQQFPDLHSELNLSSLELGDSALYFCASSAPSGFTGELFFGEGSRLTVL.